Listed here is a single T cell receptor (beta chain). The antigen is unknown. Germline V gene data show CDR1 as SGHRS and CDR2 as YFSETQ. V lost 4 bases and J lost 7; bases outside the gene matches: 2. The CDR3 sequence is 14 residues long. The data derive from a study of T-cell reconstitution after alpha-beta-depleted transplantation in children. The library targeted TCRbeta and was prepared with unique molecular identifiers. TCRdb reprocessed the PCR reads via MiXCR and lists one record per CDR3 protein. The sample gives 580,000 or so distinct CDR3 sequences, roughly 23% of which show up once; roughly 13% is in the top ten. Study findings and constraints: Counts and diversity of T cells one year after transplant came mostly from newly produced T cells.

The clonotype originates from a boy in the first two years of life who had a stem cell transplant for acute myeloid leukemia, so the T cells may come from the graft donor. The V gene is TRBV5-1, the J gene TRBJ2-1; TRBD2 agrees at 13 bases. The material was PBMCs, mostly from graft donor cells, obtained 360 days after TCRalphabeta/CD19-depleted stem cell transplant. The CDR3 nucleotides are TGCGCCAGCAGCCCGGGACTAGCGGGAAATGAGCAGTTCTTC. As protein: CASSPGLAGNEQFF.